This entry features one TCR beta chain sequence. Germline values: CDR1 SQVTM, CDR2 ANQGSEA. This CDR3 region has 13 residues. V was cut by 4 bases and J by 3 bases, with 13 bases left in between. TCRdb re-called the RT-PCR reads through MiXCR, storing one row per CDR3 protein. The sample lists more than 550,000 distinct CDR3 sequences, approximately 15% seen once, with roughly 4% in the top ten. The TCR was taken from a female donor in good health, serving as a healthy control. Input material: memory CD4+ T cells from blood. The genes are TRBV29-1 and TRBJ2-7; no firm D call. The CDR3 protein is CSVATPRDYEQYF. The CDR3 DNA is TGCAGCGTTGCTACGCCAAGGGACTACGAGCAGTACTTC.